This T cell receptor (beta chain) was observed in a study of cytomegalovirus exposure and HLA in healthy donors. Sequenced by immunoSEQ multiplex PCR; TCRdb stores in-frame clones only, minus some. The table records approximately 110,000 clones, roughly 86% of them present only once. Sequencing was carried out using PBMCs. This clonotype was obtained from a woman between 18 and 29 years old in good health and CMV-seronegative.

CDR3 nucleotide sequence: TGTGCCAGCAGCCAGGGACTAGCGGGACCACGAACCGGGGAGCTGTTTTTT. Its protein product is CASSQGLAGPRTGELFF. The chain recombines TRBV7-6 with TRBJ2-2; 13 bases fit TRBD2. CDR3 size: 17 residues. Looked up from germline, CDR1 is SGHVS and CDR2 is FNYEAQ. Trimming took 5 bases from V and 5 from J; bases not matched to a gene: 8.